Sequencing of this TCR beta chain was carried out in a study of blood T cell repertoires in COVID-19. About the research overall: Samples of COVID-19 (acute and convalescent) were obtained from the United States, Italy and Spain. T cells, B-cell-depleted T cells, or PBMCs supplied cDNA or gDNA.

The CDR3 spans 16 residues. Trimming removed 0 bases from V and 2 bases from J, with 11 bases in between. Germline V gene data show CDR1 as SGHNT and CDR2 as YYREEE (reference sequence). Original processing notes: Using reference gene primer amplification, nucleated cell counts were estimated. The assay was immunoSEQ multiplex PCR, and TCRdb's table has in-frame clones only and misses some. V and J calls and clone size are copied from that table; D and trimming were computed from the DNA. The sample gives about 130,000 clones, roughly 83% of which show up once; roughly 17% is in the top ten. The V gene is TRBV5-4, the J gene TRBJ2-2; D is unclear. The TCR originated in a woman aged 45-60 years with acute or convalescent COVID-19. Sequenced: peripheral blood. This CDR3 reads CASSLESLVNTGELFF. CDR3 DNA sequence: TGTGCCAGCAGCTTGGAGTCTTTAGTAAACACCGGGGAGCTGTTTTTT.